Below, 28 T cell receptor beta chains from the same sample are listed, as sequenced in a study of OX40 agonist ivuxolimab in advanced cancers. The library came from the immunoSEQ multiplex PCR assay. Here the immuneACCESS table is served through TCRdb, limited to in-frame sequences with V and J called. Missing clones are a known gap in these copies; in checked studies unresolved V genes cover under half, and the rest lacks a known reason. This sample comprises fewer than 80,000 clones, 85% of them detected only once. Roughly 6.1% of the sample goes to the ten largest clones. The sample in question was CD4+ or CD8+ T cells sorted from blood, obtained in a trial of the OX40 agonist ivuxolimab. These receptors all come from an adult with an advanced solid tumor such as melanoma, head and neck, liver or kidney cancer.

V gene TRBV5-1 combines with J gene TRBJ1-1, with D possibly being TRBD1 (5 bases). This CDR3 is 13 amino acids long. Germline loops: CDR1 SGHRS, CDR2 YFSETQ. The germline V and J ends were trimmed by 7 bases and 2 bases, with 12 bases remaining between them. The CDR3 sequence is CASSGTVNTEAFF. CDR3 nucleotides: TGCGCCAGCTCCGGGACGGTAAACACTGAAGCTTTCTTT.

The rearrangement uses TRBV5-1 and TRBJ1-1; 7 bases are a match to TRBD1. CDR1 and CDR2 from the germline V gene are SGHRS and YFSETQ. CDR3 length equals 14 residues. V was clipped by 0 bases and J by 5 bases; unmatched bases: 4. The CDR3 here is CASSLEGGQTEAFF. CDR3 nucleotide sequence: TGCGCCAGCAGCTTGGAAGGGGGACAGACTGAAGCTTTCTTT.

The chain is built from TRBV2 and TRBJ2-7; TRBD2 agrees at 13 bases. V lost 5 bases, J lost 2 bases, and 3 bases stayed unmatched. The length of the CDR3 is 15 residues. CDR1 is SNHLY, CDR2 FYNNEI, per germline. The CDR3: CASSRTSGRTYEQYF. CDR3 coding DNA: TGTGCCAGCAGTAGGACTAGCGGGAGAACCTACGAGCAGTACTTC.

This chain joins TRBV7-8 and TRBJ2-1; TRBD2 is a possible D gene (5 bases). From germline, CDR1 is SGHVS and CDR2 FQNEAQ. Trimming removed 2 bases at V and 1 base at J, with 15 bases between. The length of the CDR3 is 17 residues. CDR3 DNA sequence: TGTGCCAGCAGCTTAATACGCGGGCCTTCTTCCTACAATGAGCAGTTCTTC. This gives the protein CASSLIRGPSSYNEQFF.

As to this clone: Other DNA sequences within the sample encode an identical CDR3. This chain uses TRBV9 with TRBJ2-5, with 7 positions matching TRBD2. CDR3 size: 12 residues. Per germline, CDR1 SGDLS and CDR2 YYNGEE. J gave up 5 bases and V 3 bases, and 1 base lay outside the gene matches. Here the CDR3 DNA reads TGTGCCAGCAGCGCCGGGGGGGAGACCCAGTACTTC. This translates into CASSAGGETQYF.

The rearrangement links TRBV9 to TRBJ2-3; TRBD1 might be the D (6 bases). The CDR3 extends over 13 amino acids. Germline V lookup: CDR1 SGDLS, CDR2 YYNGEE. V was shortened by 6 bases and J by 0 bases, with 8 bases between the two germline ends. In DNA form, the CDR3 reads TGTGCCAGCACCCAGGGGAGCACAGATACGCAGTATTTT. Its protein product is CASTQGSTDTQYF.

The chain links TRBV7-2 to TRBJ2-1; D may be TRBD1 or TRBD2 (5 bases each). V was pared by 8 bases and J by 0 bases, with 14 bases between. The V gene's germline CDR1 is SGHTA and CDR2 FQGNSA. The CDR3 is 15 amino acids. The CDR3 reads CASERDPSSYNEQFF. CDR3 coding DNA: TGTGCCAGCGAGAGGGACCCTAGCTCCTACAATGAGCAGTTCTTC.

The V and J genes are TRBV20-1 and TRBJ1-2; D not resolved. CDR3 length: 9 residues. Germline V CDR1 and CDR2: DFQATT, SNEGSKA (reference sequence). DNA for the CDR3: TGCAGGGGGAGGGTTGGCTACACCTTC. Its translation: CRGRVGYTF.

The chain joins TRBV6-6 to TRBJ1-2; the D is unclear. CDR3 size: 14 residues. V was shortened by 2 bases and J by 7 bases, with 14 bases between the two germline ends. CDR1 MNHNY and CDR2 SVGAGI come from the germline V gene (reference sequence). The CDR3 region has the DNA TGTGCCAGCAGTTACCCCGGCGGGGTTATTGGCTACACCTTC. The encoded protein is CASSYPGGVIGYTF.

The V and J genes are TRBV2 and TRBJ1-4, with D unresolved. The CDR3 runs to 14 residues. Trimming removed 8 bases from V and 0 bases from J, with 10 bases in between. Germline V lookup: CDR1 SNHLY, CDR2 FYNNEI. This CDR3 is CASGRRATNEKLFF. DNA of the CDR3: TGTGCCAGCGGGCGTAGGGCAACTAATGAAAAACTGTTTTTT.

This chain links TRBV18 with TRBJ1-5, with 7 bases that match TRBD1. The J segment lost 6 bases and the V segment lost 0 bases, leaving 8 bases of the junction unmatched. Per germline, CDR1 KGHSH and CDR2 LQKENI. This CDR3 contains 16 residues. CDR3 bases: TGTGCCAGCTCACCACCGGGGGCAGGGGGGATTCAGCCCCAGCATTTT. Translated: CASSPPGAGGIQPQHF.

Turning to this clone: The sample carries other DNA sequences with the same CDR3. V usage is TRBV7-6 and J usage is TRBJ2-7; the D is unclear. Trimming removed 5 bases from V and 3 bases from J, with 11 bases in between. Looked up from germline, CDR1 is SGHVS and CDR2 is FNYEAQ. The length of the CDR3 is 13 residues. Here the CDR3 reads CASSPGPNYEQYF. The CDR3 nucleotides are TGTGCCAGCAGCCCAGGACCGAACTACGAGCAGTACTTC.

The chain has TRBV4-1 and TRBJ2-5, with TRBD1 matching 11 bases. In germline, CDR1 is MGHRA, CDR2 YSYEKL. The length of the CDR3 is 15 residues. V was clipped by 1 base and J by 7 bases; unmatched bases: 5. Here the CDR3 reads CASSQGTGGRVTQYF. DNA of the CDR3: TGCGCCAGCAGCCAAGGGACAGGGGGCCGAGTGACCCAGTACTTC.

In DNA, the CDR3 is TGTGCCAGCAGTTTAAACGGGGGTACCTACGAGCAGTACTTC. Residues: CASSLNGGTYEQYF. The gene calls are TRBV27 and TRBJ2-7, with D perhaps matching TRBD2 (6 bases). From germline, CDR1 is MNHEY and CDR2 SMNVEV (reference sequence). The CDR3 length is 14 residues. Between the trimmed V and J ends, which lost 2 bases and 2 bases, there was a span of 10 bases.

In its sample, this clone was seen a few times. This rearrangement joins TRBV6-5 to TRBJ1-6, with 7 positions matching TRBD1. The V segment lost 8 bases and the J segment 4 bases; nucleotides outside the gene matches: 2. The CDR3 length is 13 residues. CDR1 and CDR2 from the germline V gene are MNHEY and SVGAGI. The CDR3 DNA reads as TGTGCCAGCCTGGGACAGTATAATTCACCCCTCCACTTT. Translating gives CASLGQYNSPLHF.

The chain links TRBV15 to TRBJ2-5; D is unresolved. V was clipped by 0 bases and J by 6 bases, with 2 bases between them. The germline V gene encodes CDR1 LNHNV and CDR2 YYDKDF (reference sequence). CDR3 length: 11 residues. The CDR3 nucleotides are TGTGCCACCAGCAGAGATAAGACCCAGTACTTC. Translated, it gives CATSRDKTQYF.

The chain combines TRBV7-8 with TRBJ2-7; TRBD1 is a possible D gene (5 bases). With 3 bases removed from V and 2 bases from J, the gap between germline ends came to 11 bases. Germline V CDR1 and CDR2: SGHVS, FQNEAQ. The CDR3 is 14 residues long. CDR3 amino acids: CASSLVLTAYEQYF. CDR3 nucleotides: TGTGCCAGCAGCTTGGTATTGACAGCCTACGAGCAGTACTTC.

This chain uses TRBV11-3 with TRBJ2-1; the D call may be TRBD1 or TRBD2 (6 bases each). In germline, CDR1 is SGHNT, CDR2 YENEEA. The CDR3 sequence is 16 residues long. Between the trimmed V and J ends, which lost 3 bases and 8 bases, there was a span of 20 bases. CDR3 sequence reads: CASSFYGGPGVHEQFF. DNA for the CDR3: TGTGCCAGCAGCTTTTATGGGGGGCCTGGTGTCCATGAGCAGTTCTTC.

V and J are TRBV28 and TRBJ2-2; 7 bases line up with TRBD1. The CDR3 is 17 residues long. V shed 7 bases, J shed 2 bases, and the junction held 13 bases outside the gene matches. Germline V gene data show CDR1 as MDHEN and CDR2 as SYDVKM. CDR3: CASIPSHGTANTGELFF. The CDR3 DNA reads TGTGCCAGCATACCCTCCCACGGGACAGCCAACACCGGGGAGCTGTTTTTT.

The J gene is TRBJ1-2, the V gene TRBV5-1, with 8 bases fitting TRBD1. V dropped 4 bases and J dropped 4; count of bases not matched to a gene: 9. Germline V gene sequence: CDR1 SGHRS, CDR2 YFSETQ. The CDR3 loop spans 15 amino acids. CDR3 in amino acids: CASSRGQGVGYGYTF. The CDR3 DNA follows: TGCGCCAGCAGCCGCGGACAGGGCGTAGGCTATGGCTACACCTTC.

The V and J genes are TRBV5-4 and TRBJ1-6; TRBD1 is a possible D gene (6 bases). There are 15 residues in the CDR3. V was pared by 0 bases and J by 12 bases, with 16 bases between. Germline CDR1 and CDR2: SGHNT and YYREEE (reference sequence). The CDR3 protein is CASSLDPTGPIPLHF. The DNA of the CDR3 is TGTGCCAGCAGCTTGGATCCGACAGGACCAATACCCCTCCACTTT.

The gene calls are TRBV28 and TRBJ2-7; 9 nucleotides line up with TRBD1. The CDR3 sequence is 12 residues long. V trimming: 3 bases; J trimming: 6 bases; junction bases outside the gene matches: 0. Germline loops: CDR1 MDHEN, CDR2 SYDVKM. CDR3 nucleotide sequence: TGTGCCAGCAGTTTGACAGGGGGCGAGCAGTACTTC. Its protein is CASSLTGGEQYF.

This rearrangement joins TRBV5-1 to TRBJ2-1; 8 nucleotides line up with TRBD1. Germline lookup yields CDR1 SGHRS and CDR2 YFSETQ. V shed 4 bases and J 3 bases; nucleotides not matched to a gene: 9. This CDR3 has 16 residues. CDR3 sequence: CASSEHRQGSYNEQFF. CDR3 DNA sequence: TGCGCCAGCAGCGAACACCGACAGGGGAGCTACAATGAGCAGTTCTTC. The whole variable domain, filled in from reference TRBV5-1 and TRBJ2-1, reads KAGVTQTPRYLIKTRGQQVTLSCSPISGHRSVSWYQQTPGQGLQFLFEYFSETQRNKGNFPGRFSGRQFSNSRSEMNVSTLELGDSALYLCASSEHRQGSYNEQFFGPGTRLTVL.

This clone came up once. This chain joins TRBV27 and TRBJ2-3; D uncertain. V lost 10 bases, J lost 1 base, and 9 bases lay in between. Germline assignment: CDR1 MNHEY and CDR2 SMNVEV (reference sequence). The CDR3 contains 12 residues. CDR3 loop: CATGPGTDTQYF. The CDR3 nucleotides read TGTGCCACGGGCCCCGGCACAGATACGCAGTATTTT.

The chain combines TRBV30 with TRBJ2-1; 8 bases line up with TRBD2. V was clipped by 0 bases and J by 4 bases; unmatched bases: 8. Germline V gene lookup returns CDR1 GTSNPN and CDR2 SVGIG (reference sequence). CDR3 length: 16 amino acids. CDR3 region: CAWSVREGGPYNEQFF. The DNA for the CDR3 is TGTGCCTGGAGTGTACGGGAGGGAGGGCCATACAATGAGCAGTTCTTC.

The CDR3 nucleotides read TGTGCCAGCTCACCCGCCTGGGGTACAACTAATGAAAAACTGTTTTTT. Amino acid sequence: CASSPAWGTTNEKLFF. This chain connects TRBV18 to TRBJ1-4, with D unresolved. V was clipped by 3 bases and J by 0 bases, with 11 bases between them. The CDR3 spans 16 residues. Germline assignment: CDR1 KGHSH and CDR2 LQKENI.

This chain connects TRBV4-2 to TRBJ2-2; TRBD2 might be the D (6 bases). The CDR3 contains 17 residues. Germline V CDR1 and CDR2: LGHNA, YNFKEQ. V was trimmed by 0 bases and J by 0 bases, leaving 11 bases between them. The CDR3 region has the DNA TGTGCCAGCAGCCAAGATGGGACGGGAGCGAACACCGGGGAGCTGTTTTTT. It codes for CASSQDGTGANTGELFF.

The gene calls are TRBV30 and TRBJ1-1; possible D gene TRBD1, 6 bases. Germline loops: CDR1 GTSNPN, CDR2 SVGIG (reference sequence). The CDR3 contains 12 residues. The germline V and J ends were trimmed by 1 base and 5 bases, with 8 bases remaining between them. The CDR3 spells CAWSARGTEAFF. CDR3 DNA sequence: TGTGCCTGGAGTGCCAGGGGTACTGAAGCTTTCTTT.